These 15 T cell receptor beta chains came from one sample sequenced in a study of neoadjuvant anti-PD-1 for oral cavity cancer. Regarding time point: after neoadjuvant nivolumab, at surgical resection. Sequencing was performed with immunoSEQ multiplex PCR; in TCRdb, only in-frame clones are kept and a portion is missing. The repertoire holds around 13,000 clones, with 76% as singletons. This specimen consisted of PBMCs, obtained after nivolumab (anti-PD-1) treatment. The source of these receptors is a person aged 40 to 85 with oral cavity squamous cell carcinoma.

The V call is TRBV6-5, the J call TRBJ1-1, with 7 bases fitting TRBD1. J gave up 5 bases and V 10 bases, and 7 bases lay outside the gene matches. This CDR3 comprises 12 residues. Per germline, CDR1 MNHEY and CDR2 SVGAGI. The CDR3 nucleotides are TGTGCCACAACACCAGGGGGAACTGAAGCTTTCTTT. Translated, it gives CATTPGGTEAFF.

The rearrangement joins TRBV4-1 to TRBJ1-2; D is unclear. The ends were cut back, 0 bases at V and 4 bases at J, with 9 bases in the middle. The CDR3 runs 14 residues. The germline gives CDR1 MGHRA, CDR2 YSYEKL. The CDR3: CASSQEGTIYGYTF. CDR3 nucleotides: TGCGCCAGCAGCCAAGAGGGAACAATCTATGGCTACACCTTC.

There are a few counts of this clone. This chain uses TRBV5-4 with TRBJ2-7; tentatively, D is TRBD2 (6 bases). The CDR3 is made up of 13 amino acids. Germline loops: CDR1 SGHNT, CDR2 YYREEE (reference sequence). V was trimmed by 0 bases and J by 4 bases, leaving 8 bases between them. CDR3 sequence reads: CASSLVGGYEQYF. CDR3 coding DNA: TGTGCCAGCAGCTTGGTTGGAGGGTACGAGCAGTACTTC.

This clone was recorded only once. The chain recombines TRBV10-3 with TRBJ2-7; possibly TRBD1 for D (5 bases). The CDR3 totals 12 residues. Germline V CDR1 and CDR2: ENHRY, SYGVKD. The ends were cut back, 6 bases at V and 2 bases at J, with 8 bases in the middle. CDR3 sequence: CAIRQETYEQYF. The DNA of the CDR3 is TGTGCCATCAGACAGGAGACCTACGAGCAGTACTTC.

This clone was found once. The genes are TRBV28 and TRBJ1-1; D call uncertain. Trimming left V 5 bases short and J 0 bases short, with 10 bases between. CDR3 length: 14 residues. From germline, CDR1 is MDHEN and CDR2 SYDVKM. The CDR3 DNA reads TGTGCCAGCAGTCGGGCTAAAGTGAACACTGAAGCTTTCTTT. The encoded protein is CASSRAKVNTEAFF.

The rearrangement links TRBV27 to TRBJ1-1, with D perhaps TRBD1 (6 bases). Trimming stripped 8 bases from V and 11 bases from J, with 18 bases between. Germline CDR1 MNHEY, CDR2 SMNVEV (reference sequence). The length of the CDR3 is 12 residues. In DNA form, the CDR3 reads TGTGCCAGCGGAGTCGTGGGGGGCAGGGCTTTCTTT. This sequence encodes CASGVVGGRAFF.

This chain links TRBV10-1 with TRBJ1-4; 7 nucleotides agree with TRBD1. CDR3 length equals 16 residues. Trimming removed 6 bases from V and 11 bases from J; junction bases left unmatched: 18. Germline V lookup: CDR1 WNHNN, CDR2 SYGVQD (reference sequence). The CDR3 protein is CASSLNTGAAMGKLFF. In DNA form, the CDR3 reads TGCGCCAGCAGCCTTAATACAGGGGCCGCCATGGGGAAACTGTTTTTT.

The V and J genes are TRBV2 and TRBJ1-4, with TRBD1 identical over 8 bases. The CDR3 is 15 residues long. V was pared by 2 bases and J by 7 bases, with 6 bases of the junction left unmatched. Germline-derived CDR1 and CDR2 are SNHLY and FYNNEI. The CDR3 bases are TGTGCCAGCAGTGAAATCTGGACAGGGAGTGAAAAACTGTTTTTT. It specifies CASSEIWTGSEKLFF.

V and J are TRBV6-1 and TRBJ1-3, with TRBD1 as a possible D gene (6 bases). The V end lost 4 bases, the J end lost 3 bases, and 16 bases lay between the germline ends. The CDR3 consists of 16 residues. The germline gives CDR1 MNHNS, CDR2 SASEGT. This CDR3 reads CASSGFQGKSGNTIYF. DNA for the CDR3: TGTGCCAGCAGTGGCTTTCAGGGGAAGAGTGGAAACACCATATATTTT.

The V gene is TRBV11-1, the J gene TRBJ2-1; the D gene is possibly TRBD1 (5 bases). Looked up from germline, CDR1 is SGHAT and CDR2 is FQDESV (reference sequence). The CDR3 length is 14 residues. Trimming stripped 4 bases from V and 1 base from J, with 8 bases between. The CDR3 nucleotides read TGTGCCAGCAGCTGGCAGGGATCCTACAATGAGCAGTTCTTC. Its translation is CASSWQGSYNEQFF.

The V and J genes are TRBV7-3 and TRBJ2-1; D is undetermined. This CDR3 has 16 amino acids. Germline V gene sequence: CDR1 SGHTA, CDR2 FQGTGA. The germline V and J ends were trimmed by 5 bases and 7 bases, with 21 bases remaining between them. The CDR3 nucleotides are TGTGCCAGCAGCCCGACAAGGACGCAGGCTGGGAATGAGCAGTTCTTC. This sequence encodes CASSPTRTQAGNEQFF.

The CDR3 sequence is CASSLALIGEETQYF. The CDR3 nucleotides read TGCGCCAGCAGCTTGGCCCTAATAGGTGAAGAGACCCAGTACTTC. The chain recombines TRBV5-1 with TRBJ2-5; D not certain. The CDR3 runs to 15 residues. The V end was cut by 0 bases, the J end by 3 bases, with 12 bases between. From germline, CDR1 is SGHRS and CDR2 YFSETQ.

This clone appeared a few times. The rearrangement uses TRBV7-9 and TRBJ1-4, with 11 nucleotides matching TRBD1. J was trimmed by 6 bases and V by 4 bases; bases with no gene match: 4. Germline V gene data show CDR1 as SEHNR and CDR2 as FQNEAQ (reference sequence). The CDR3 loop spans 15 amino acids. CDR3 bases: TGTGCCAGCAGCTGGTGGGACAGGGGGTATGAAAAACTGTTTTTT. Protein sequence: CASSWWDRGYEKLFF. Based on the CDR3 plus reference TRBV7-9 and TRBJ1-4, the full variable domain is DTGVSQNPRHKITKRGQNVTFRCDPISEHNRLYWYRQTLGQGPEFLTYFQNEAQLEKSRLLSDRFSAERPKGSFSTLEIQRTEQGDSAMYLCASSWWDRGYEKLFFGSGTQLSVL.

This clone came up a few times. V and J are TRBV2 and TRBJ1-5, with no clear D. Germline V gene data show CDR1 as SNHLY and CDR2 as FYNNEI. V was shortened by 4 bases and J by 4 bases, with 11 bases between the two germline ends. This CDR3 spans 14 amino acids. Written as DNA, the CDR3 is TGTGCCAGCAGTGCCAGAGTCCAGAATCAGCCCCAGCATTTT. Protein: CASSARVQNQPQHF.

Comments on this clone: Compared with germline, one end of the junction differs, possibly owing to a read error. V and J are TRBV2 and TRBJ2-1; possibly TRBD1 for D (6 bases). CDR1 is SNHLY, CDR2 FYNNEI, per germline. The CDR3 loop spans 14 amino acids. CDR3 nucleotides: TGTGACAGCTGGGGGCGAGGGAACAACAATGAGCAGTTCTTC. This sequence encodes CDSWGRGNNNEQFF. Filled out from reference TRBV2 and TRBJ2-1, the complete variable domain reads EPEVTQTPSHQVTQMGQEVILRCVPISNHLYFYWYRQILGQKVEFLVSFYNNEISEKSEIFDDQFSVERPDGSNFTLKIRSTKLEDSAMYFCDSWGRGNNNEQFFGPGTRLTVL.